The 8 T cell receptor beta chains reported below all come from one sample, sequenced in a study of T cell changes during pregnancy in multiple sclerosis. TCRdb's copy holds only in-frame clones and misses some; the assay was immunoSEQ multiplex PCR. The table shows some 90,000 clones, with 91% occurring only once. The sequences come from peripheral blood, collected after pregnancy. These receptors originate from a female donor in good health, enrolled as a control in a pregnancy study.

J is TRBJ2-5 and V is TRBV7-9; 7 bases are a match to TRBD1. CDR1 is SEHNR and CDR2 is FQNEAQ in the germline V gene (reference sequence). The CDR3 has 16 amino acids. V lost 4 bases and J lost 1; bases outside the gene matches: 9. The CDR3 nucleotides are TGTGCCAGCAGCTACCGACAGGGCCAGGGCCAAGAGACCCAGTACTTC. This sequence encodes CASSYRQGQGQETQYF.

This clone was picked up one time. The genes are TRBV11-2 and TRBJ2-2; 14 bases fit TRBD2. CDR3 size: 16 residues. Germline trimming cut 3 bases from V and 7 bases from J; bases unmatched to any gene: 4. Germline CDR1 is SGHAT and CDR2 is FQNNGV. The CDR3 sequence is CASSLGLAGVFGELFF. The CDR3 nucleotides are TGTGCCAGCAGCTTGGGACTAGCGGGGGTCTTCGGGGAGCTGTTTTTT. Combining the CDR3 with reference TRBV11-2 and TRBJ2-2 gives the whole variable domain EAGVAQSPRYKIIEKRQSVAFWCNPISGHATLYWYQQILGQGPKLLIQFQNNGVVDDSQLPKDRFSAERLKGVDSTLKIQPAKLEDSAVYLCASSLGLAGVFGELFFGEGSRLTVL.

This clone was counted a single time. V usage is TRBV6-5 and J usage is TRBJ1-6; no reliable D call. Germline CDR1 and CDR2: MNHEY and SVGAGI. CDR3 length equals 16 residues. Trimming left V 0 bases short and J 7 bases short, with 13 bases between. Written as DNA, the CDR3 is TGTGCCAGCAGTTACTCGATAAGCGGCACCAATTCACCCCTCCACTTT. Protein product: CASSYSISGTNSPLHF.

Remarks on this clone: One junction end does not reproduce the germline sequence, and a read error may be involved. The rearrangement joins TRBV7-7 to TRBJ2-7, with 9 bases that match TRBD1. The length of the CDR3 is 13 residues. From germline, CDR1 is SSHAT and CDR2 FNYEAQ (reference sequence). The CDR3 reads CASSSGQGSEQYF. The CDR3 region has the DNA TGTGCTAGCAGCTCCGGACAGGGGAGCGAGCAGTACTTC.

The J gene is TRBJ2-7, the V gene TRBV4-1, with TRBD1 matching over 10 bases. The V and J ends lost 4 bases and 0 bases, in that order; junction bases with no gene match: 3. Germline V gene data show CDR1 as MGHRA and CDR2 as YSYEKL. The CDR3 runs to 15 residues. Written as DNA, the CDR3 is TGCGCCAGCAGCCGCGGACAGGGGGGCTCCTACGAGCAGTACTTC. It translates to CASSRGQGGSYEQYF.

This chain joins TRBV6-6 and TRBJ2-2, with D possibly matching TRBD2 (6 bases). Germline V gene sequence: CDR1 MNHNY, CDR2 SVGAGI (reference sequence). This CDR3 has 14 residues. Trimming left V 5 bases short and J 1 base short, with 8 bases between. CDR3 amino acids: CASSRGENTGELFF. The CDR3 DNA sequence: TGTGCCAGCAGTCGCGGGGAGAACACCGGGGAGCTGTTTTTT.

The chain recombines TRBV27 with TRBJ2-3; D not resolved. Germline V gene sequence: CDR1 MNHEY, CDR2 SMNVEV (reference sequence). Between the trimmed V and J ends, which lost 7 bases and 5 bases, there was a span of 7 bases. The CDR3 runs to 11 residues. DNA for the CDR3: TGTGCCAGCATTAGAGGAGATACGCAGTATTTT. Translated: CASIRGDTQYF.

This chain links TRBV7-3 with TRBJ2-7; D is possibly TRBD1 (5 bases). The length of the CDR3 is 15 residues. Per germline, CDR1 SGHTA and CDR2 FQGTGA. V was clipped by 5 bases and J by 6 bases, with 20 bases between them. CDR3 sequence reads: CASSAGRGDGSEQYF. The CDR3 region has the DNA TGTGCCAGCAGCGCCGGAAGGGGCGATGGTAGCGAGCAGTACTTC.